These 20 T cell receptor beta chains share one sample of origin, sequenced in a study of patients and donors after allogeneic stem cell transplantation. TCRdb re-called the RT-PCR reads with MiXCR, one entry per CDR3 protein. The sample gives some 880,000 distinct CDR3 sequences, more than 15% of which show up once; 5% to 6.5% is in the top ten. The sequenced sample consisted of blood, either unsorted or a sorted T cell fraction (not recorded which). Receptor source: a human donor who was either an allogeneic HSCT recipient or a stem cell or donor lymphocyte infusion donor (not recorded which). It is not recorded whose cells these are; they may come from a transplant donor.

The chain has TRBV11-2 and TRBJ1-2; D is uncertain. The V gene's germline CDR1 is SGHAT and CDR2 FQNNGV. The CDR3 has 14 residues. V shed 0 bases and J shed 7 bases, with 12 bases lying between them. CDR3 amino acids: CASSLEAPRGGYTF. CDR3 bases: TGTGCCAGCAGCTTAGAGGCCCCCCGGGGTGGCTACACCTTC.

This clonotype was observed a handful of times. This chain joins TRBV24-1 and TRBJ1-5, with D possibly being TRBD1 (6 bases). V gave up 6 bases and J gave up 5 bases, with 13 bases separating them. The CDR3 has 14 residues. In germline, CDR1 is KGHDR, CDR2 SFDVKD. The DNA of the CDR3 is TGTGCCACCAGTCCACAGGGAGAGGATCAGCCCCAGCATTTT. Translating it yields CATSPQGEDQPQHF.

This rearrangement joins TRBV12-3 or TRBV12-4 to TRBJ1-1; 10 bases fit TRBD1. The CDR3 has 16 residues. V shed 5 bases, J shed 5 bases, and the junction held 11 bases outside the gene matches. CDR3 loop: CASSPTDRGLRTEAFF. The CDR3 DNA is TGTGCCAGCAGTCCCACCGACAGGGGGCTGAGAACTGAAGCTTTCTTT.

The chain is built from TRBV7-2 and TRBJ2-2; 12 bases agree with TRBD1. CDR3 length: 17 amino acids. V shed 5 bases and J 7 bases; nucleotides not matched to a gene: 11. Germline V gene sequence: CDR1 SGHTA, CDR2 FQGNSA. The CDR3 here is CASSTEPGQGANGELFF. The DNA for the CDR3 is TGTGCCAGCAGCACCGAGCCGGGACAGGGGGCTAACGGGGAGCTGTTTTTT.

The V call is TRBV2, the J call TRBJ2-2; no reliable D call. Trimming cost V 7 bases and J 2 bases, with 8 bases left between them. Germline V lookup: CDR1 SNHLY, CDR2 FYNNEI. This CDR3 region has 13 residues. CDR3 DNA sequence: TGTGCCAGCAAATGGGGAAACACCGGGGAGCTGTTTTTT. This sequence encodes CASKWGNTGELFF.

In DNA, the CDR3 is TGTGCCAGCAGTTCCCCTCTCGCGACTAGCCAAAACATTCAGTACTTC. This codes for CASSSPLATSQNIQYF. The chain links TRBV6-2 or TRBV6-3 to TRBJ2-4; 7 nucleotides agree with TRBD2. This CDR3 region has 16 residues. Per the germline V gene, CDR1 is MNHEY and CDR2 is SVGEGT. Trimming took 4 bases from V and 5 from J; bases not matched to a gene: 11.

This clonotype turned up a few times. The rearrangement joins TRBV7-2 to TRBJ2-2, with D possibly being TRBD1 (6 bases). The CDR3 contains 13 residues. Looked up from germline, CDR1 is SGHTA and CDR2 is FQGNSA. The germline V and J ends were trimmed by 5 bases and 6 bases, with 10 bases remaining between them. The CDR3 loop is CASSQGIPGELFF. The CDR3 DNA follows: TGTGCCAGCAGCCAGGGGATCCCCGGGGAGCTGTTTTTT.

This clonotype was found a few times. The J gene is TRBJ1-2, the V gene TRBV7-2; 9 nucleotides line up with TRBD1. The CDR3 is made up of 15 amino acids. The trim removed 5 bases at V and 4 bases at J, leaving 8 bases unmatched. CDR1 and CDR2 from the germline V gene are SGHTA and FQGNSA. CDR3 bases: TGTGCCAGCAGCCCGGGGACAGGGTTACTCTATGGCTACACCTTC. It yields the protein CASSPGTGLLYGYTF.

The rearrangement joins TRBV12-3 or TRBV12-4 to TRBJ2-7, with 9 bases aligning to TRBD2. J lost 4 bases, V lost 2 bases, and 3 bases had no gene match. The CDR3 contains 14 residues. Here the CDR3 DNA reads TGTGCCAGCAGTTTACGAGCGGGAGGTTACGAGCAGTACTTC. Its translation: CASSLRAGGYEQYF.

The rearrangement links TRBV5-1 to TRBJ1-2; tentatively, D is TRBD1 (5 bases). The germline V gene has CDR1 SGHRS and CDR2 YFSETQ. The CDR3 has 15 residues. V was pared by 4 bases and J by 4 bases, with 17 bases between. CDR3 region: CASSPRAAGSYGYTF. For the CDR3, the DNA is TGCGCCAGCAGCCCCAGGGCCGCTGGGAGCTATGGCTACACCTTC. The full variable domain, rest sourced from reference TRBV5-1 and TRBJ1-2, is KAGVTQTPRYLIKTRGQQVTLSCSPISGHRSVSWYQQTPGQGLQFLFEYFSETQRNKGNFPGRFSGRQFSNSRSEMNVSTLELGDSALYLCASSPRAAGSYGYTFGSGTRLTVV.

This clonotype was observed a few times. V and J are TRBV29-1 and TRBJ1-3, with TRBD1 matching over 10 bases. The trim removed 3 bases at V and 4 bases at J, leaving 9 bases unmatched. Germline V lookup: CDR1 SQVTM, CDR2 ANQGSEA. This CDR3 contains 16 residues. The CDR3 loop reads CSVDGQGGGSGNTIYF. CDR3 DNA sequence: TGCAGCGTTGATGGACAGGGGGGCGGTTCGGGAAACACCATATATTTT.

V is TRBV28 and J is TRBJ2-7, with a weak D call TRBD1 (6 bases). Germline assignment: CDR1 MDHEN and CDR2 SYDVKM. The CDR3 loop spans 11 amino acids. Trimming left V 10 bases short and J 6 bases short, with 13 bases between. The chain's CDR3 is CATQGNREQYF. CDR3 nucleotide sequence: TGTGCCACCCAGGGGAACCGCGAGCAGTACTTC.

This clonotype was picked up many times. The V gene is TRBV6-5, the J gene TRBJ2-2, with D possibly called TRBD1 or TRBD2 (5 bases each). CDR1 is MNHEY and CDR2 is SVGAGI in the germline V gene. With 2 bases removed from V and 5 bases from J, the gap between germline ends came to 9 bases. The CDR3 loop spans 14 amino acids. Here the CDR3 reads CASSYGGRTGELFF. Written as DNA, the CDR3 is TGTGCCAGCAGTTACGGGGGTAGAACCGGGGAGCTGTTTTTT.

This clonotype appeared a few times. The chain combines TRBV20-1 with TRBJ2-5; a possible D gene is TRBD2 (6 bases). The germline CDR1 and CDR2 sequences are DFQATT and SNEGSKA (reference sequence). This CDR3 has 14 residues. V lost 1 base to trimming and J lost 3 bases, with 12 bases between them. This CDR3 reads CSARAGVVEETQYF. The CDR3 coding sequence is TGCAGTGCTAGAGCGGGGGTCGTCGAAGAGACCCAGTACTTC.

This sequence joins TRBV5-1 and TRBJ1-6, with TRBD1 as a possible D gene (5 bases). CDR1 is SGHRS, CDR2 YFSETQ, per germline. The CDR3 runs to 14 residues. V was shortened by 4 bases and J by 9 bases, with 14 bases between the two germline ends. The CDR3, as DNA: TGCGCCAGCAGCCTCAGGGTGGCTAGTTCACCCCTCCACTTT. The encoded protein is CASSLRVASSPLHF.

This clonotype was counted between two and nine times. The J gene is TRBJ2-7, the V gene TRBV28, with D tentatively TRBD1 (6 bases). V was clipped by 2 bases and J by 1 base, with 12 bases between them. Germline CDR1 is MDHEN and CDR2 is SYDVKM. This CDR3 has 15 amino acids. This CDR3 reads CASSLRLGGSYEQYF. The CDR3 DNA sequence: TGTGCCAGCAGTTTAAGGTTAGGGGGTTCCTACGAGCAGTACTTC. Filled out from reference TRBV28 and TRBJ2-7, the complete variable domain reads DVKVTQSSRYLVKRTGEKVFLECVQDMDHENMFWYRQDPGLGLRLIYFSYDVKMKEKGDIPEGYSVSREKKERFSLILESASTNQTSMYLCASSLRLGGSYEQYFGPGTRLTVT.

The chain links TRBV29-1 to TRBJ2-2; 8 bases align to TRBD2. CDR3 length: 14 residues. Germline V lookup: CDR1 SQVTM, CDR2 ANQGSEA. The junction had 4 bases not matched to a gene; V was cut back by 3 bases and J by 4 bases. The CDR3 DNA reads TGCAGCGTTGAGAACGGGAGGGGCACCGGGGAGCTGTTTTTT. It specifies CSVENGRGTGELFF.

This clonotype was counted a few times. The chain employs TRBV7-9 and TRBJ2-7, with D possibly matching TRBD1 (6 bases). V lost 0 bases to trimming and J lost 9 bases, with 9 bases between them. CDR3 length equals 12 residues. CDR1 and CDR2 (germline): SEHNR, FQNEAQ (reference sequence). DNA of the CDR3: TGTGCCAGCAGCTTAGCCCGCAGGGGGCAGTACTTC. Protein product: CASSLARRGQYF.

Only a few counts were recorded for this clonotype. The chain carries TRBV20-1 and TRBJ1-2; D is possibly TRBD1 (5 bases). Trimming removed 6 bases from V and 8 bases from J, with 16 bases in between. This CDR3 contains 12 residues. Germline V lookup: CDR1 DFQATT, CDR2 SNEGSKA (reference sequence). This CDR3 is CSAPRGVGGYTF. The CDR3 DNA is TGCAGTGCCCCCCGAGGGGTTGGCGGCTACACCTTC.

This clonotype was found once. V usage is TRBV3-1 and J usage is TRBJ2-2; D possibly uses TRBD1 or TRBD2 (5 bases each). V shed 1 base and J shed 6 bases, with 15 bases lying between them. Germline V CDR1 and CDR2: LGHDT, YNNKEL (reference sequence). The CDR3 is 16 amino acids. Written as DNA, the CDR3 is TGTGCCAGCAGCCAAGCCGGGGACCAGCACCCCGGGGAGCTGTTTTTT. Protein product: CASSQAGDQHPGELFF.